This paragraph reports one T cell receptor beta chain. V was clipped by 5 bases and J by 0 bases; unmatched bases: 4. Per germline, CDR1 MGHDK and CDR2 SYGVNS. The CDR3 covers 16 residues. The sample belongs to a study of blood T cell repertoires in COVID-19. Study details: The origin of the acute and convalescent COVID-19 samples was the United States, Italy and Spain. Sources were T cells, B-cell-depleted T cells, or PBMCs; the material itself was cDNA or gDNA.

In the original processing: Reference gene primers were amplified, and this amplification served to estimate nucleated cell counts. Measured with immunoSEQ multiplex PCR; TCRdb has only the in-frame clones, and not every one. That table furnishes V, J and clone size, whereas the DNA furnished D and trimming. The sample contains 120,000 or so clones, more than 60% of which appear only once. This chain uses TRBV25-1 with TRBJ2-4; TRBD1 matches 10 bases. The specimen was peripheral blood. The origin of this receptor is a woman aged 65 to 85 with acute or convalescent COVID-19. The CDR3 DNA sequence: TGTGCCAGCAGTAAGGGACAGGGGCTAGCCAAAAACATTCAGTACTTC. This codes for CASSKGQGLAKNIQYF.